The 2 T cell receptor beta chains presented below share a single source sample, sequenced in a study of blood T cell repertoires in COVID-19. The protocol was immunoSEQ multiplex PCR, while the TCRdb copy is restricted to in-frame clones and leaves out a portion. The repertoire consists of 150,000 to 170,000 clones, with about 88% occurring once and the leading ten covering 8.3%. Sequencing input: peripheral blood. The receptors originated from a woman in her sixties or seventies with COVID-19, enrolled during active disease.

V usage is TRBV5-6 and J usage is TRBJ2-1, with D possibly matching TRBD2 (5 bases). V lost 0 bases to trimming and J lost 5 bases, with 12 bases between them. This CDR3 is built from 15 residues. CDR1 and CDR2 (germline): SGHDT, YYEEEE. The CDR3: CASSLVSDLNNEQFF. The CDR3 region has the DNA TGTGCCAGCAGCTTGGTTAGCGACCTAAACAATGAGCAGTTCTTC.

The chain has TRBV11-3 and TRBJ1-6, with unresolved D. Germline values: CDR1 SGHNT, CDR2 YENEEA. The CDR3 runs 13 residues. The ends were cut back, 4 bases at V and 7 bases at J, with 8 bases in the middle. The CDR3 region has the DNA TGTGCCAGCAGCTCCAATTTCAATTCACCCCTCCACTTT. As protein: CASSSNFNSPLHF.